These T cell receptor beta chains were read from a single sample in a study of graft-versus-host responses after intestinal transplantation. This table comes from immunoSEQ multiplex PCR, and its TCRdb copy is limited to in-frame clones, with some not included. The table shows around 88,000 clones, with around four fifths occurring only once. Their recognized antigens are unknown. This specimen consisted of unstimulated CD8+ T cells sorted from spleen or lymph node cells, obtained before intestinal transplant. The receptor source for this set is a human donor who received an intestinal transplant. Both conserved end residues are part of each CDR3. The order of the fields is CDR3 protein, CDR3 DNA, clone size, D gene, V gene, J gene. D genes are given only for firm matches. Size values are once, few and many counts, or a class for expanded clones, and some rows have none.

CASSPDRSDEKLFF	TGTGCCAGCAGTCCGGACAGGAGCGATGAAAAACTGTTTTTT	-	TRBD1	TRBV5-4	TRBJ1-4
CASSLPGQGSYEQYF	TGTGCCAGCTCACTCCCGGGACAGGGTTCCTACGAGCAGTACTTC	-	TRBD1	TRBV18	TRBJ2-7
CASSAPGQGSYEQYF	TGTGCCAGCAGTGCGCCCGGACAGGGGTCCTACGAGCAGTACTTC	-	TRBD1	TRBV2	TRBJ2-7
CASSVGRGFEQYF	TGTGCCAGCAGTGTAGGGCGGGGGTTCGAGCAGTACTTC	-	TRBD2	TRBV27	TRBJ2-7
CASSTARTDTQYF	TGTGCCAGCAGTACGGCACGCACAGATACGCAGTATTTT	once	-	TRBV25-1	TRBJ2-3
CASSVMAGGPYEQYF	TGTGCCAGCAGCGTAATGGCGGGAGGGCCCTACGAGCAGTACTTC	few	TRBD2	TRBV9	TRBJ2-7
CASSTPSGNYEQYF	TGTGCCAGCAGTACTCCTAGCGGGAACTACGAGCAGTACTTC	-	TRBD2	TRBV28	TRBJ2-7
CASSDGGELFF	TGTGCCAGTAGCGACGGAGGGGAACTGTTTTTT	-	-	TRBV19	TRBJ1-4
CASSLLKGREDEQYF	TGTGCCAGCAGTTTATTAAAGGGCAGGGAAGACGAGCAGTACTTC	-	-	TRBV28	TRBJ2-7
CASSKGIIFFLCLVPTF	TGTGCCAGCAGCAAAGGGATTATCTTTTTTCTATGCCTCGTACCCACCTTC	-	-	TRBV21-1	TRBJ1-2
CASSEFLSYEQYF	TGTGCCAGCAGTGAATTCCTCTCCTACGAGCAGTACTTC	-	-	TRBV25-1	TRBJ2-7
CASSLVLSDLNTDTQYF	TGTGCCAGCAGCTTGGTGCTCTCAGATCTCAACACAGATACGCAGTATTTT	-	-	TRBV11-2	TRBJ2-3
CASSPLGRGPNTGELFF	TGTGCCAGCAGCCCACTGGGGAGGGGCCCGAACACCGGGGAGCTGTTTTTT	once	TRBD2	TRBV4-2	TRBJ2-2
CASSFIPRPGTRAYNEQFF	TGTGCCAGCAGTTTCATCCCCCGCCCCGGGACTAGAGCCTACAATGAGCAGTTCTTC	-	TRBD2	TRBV28	TRBJ2-1
CASSEWTGPREQFF	TGTGCCAGCAGTGAATGGACAGGGCCAAGGGAGCAGTTCTTC	-	TRBD1	TRBV6-1	TRBJ2-1
CASSLGDREDDNYGYTF	TGCGCCAGCAGCTTGGGGGACAGGGAAGACGATAACTATGGCTACACCTTC	-	TRBD1	TRBV5-1	TRBJ1-2
CASPRPRDTCTDTQYF	TGTGCAAGTCCCCGCCCGAGGGACACCTGCACAGATACGCAGTATTTT	-	-	TRBV12-2	TRBJ2-3
CASSHRFYNEQFF	TGCGCCAGCAGTCACAGGTTCTACAATGAGCAGTTCTTC	-	-	TRBV4-1	TRBJ2-1
CASSLGLNFGFDTQYF	TGCGCCAGCAGTTTGGGCCTAAATTTCGGTTTTGATACGCAGTATTTT	-	-	TRBV5-1	TRBJ2-3
CASSLGQVSSYEQYF	TGCGCCAGCAGCTTGGGGCAGGTCAGCTCCTACGAGCAGTACTTC	-	-	TRBV5-1	TRBJ2-7
CASSLYTGNSPLHF	TGTGCCAGCAGTTTATATACAGGGAATTCACCCCTCCACTTT	-	-	TRBV27	TRBJ1-6
CASSYSGGGPYNEQFF	TGTGCCAGCAGTTACTCGGGCGGGGGGCCTTACAATGAGCAGTTCTTC	once	TRBD2	TRBV6-5	TRBJ2-1
CASSYNRNYGYTF	TGTGCCAGCAGTTACAACCGAAACTATGGCTACACCTTC	-	-	TRBV6-6	TRBJ1-2
CASSFRGSYEQYF	TGTGCCAGCAGTTTCCGGGGTTCCTACGAGCAGTACTTC	-	-	TRBV28	TRBJ2-7
CASTLGAGLNTEAFF	TGTGCCAGCACCTTAGGGGCAGGGTTGAACACTGAAGCTTTCTTT	-	-	TRBV6-1	TRBJ1-1
CASSQATSGFQETQYF	TGTGCCAGCAGCCAAGCGACTAGCGGGTTCCAAGAGACCCAGTACTTC	-	TRBD2	TRBV14	TRBJ2-5
CASSLGTSGNIQYF	TGCGCCAGCAGCCTCGGGACTAGCGGAAACATTCAGTACTTC	-	TRBD2	TRBV4-1	TRBJ2-4
CASSQVGTSYEQYF	TGCGCCAGCAGCCAAGTGGGGACTTCTTACGAGCAGTACTTC	few	-	TRBV4-1	TRBJ2-7
CASSSRPDRDPSTDTQYF	TGTGCCAGCAGCTCCCGACCTGACAGGGATCCTAGCACAGATACGCAGTATTTT	-	-	TRBV21-1	TRBJ2-3
CASSLSTGLYEQYF	TGTGCCAGCAGTTTATCGACAGGGCTCTACGAGCAGTACTTC	-	TRBD1	TRBV28	TRBJ2-7
CASSLAGGNQPQHF	TGTGCCAGCAGCTTAGCAGGAGGCAATCAGCCCCAGCATTTT	-	-	TRBV7-9	TRBJ1-5
CATNRVPGAYNEQFF	TGTGCCACCAACAGGGTTCCGGGGGCCTACAATGAGCAGTTCTTC	-	-	TRBV6-5	TRBJ2-1
CASSQGQGHQPQHF	TGCGCCAGCAGCCAAGGGCAGGGCCATCAGCCCCAGCATTTT	-	-	TRBV4-1	TRBJ1-5
CASSWGGPHTEAFF	TGCGCCAGCTCCTGGGGGGGGCCCCACACTGAAGCTTTCTTT	-	-	TRBV27	TRBJ1-1
CASSDSRGGDTQYF	TGTGCCAGCAGTGACTCGCGGGGGGGAGATACGCAGTATTTT	-	TRBD2	TRBV6-4	TRBJ2-3
CATSRRTGLSTDTQYF	TGTGCCACCAGCCGACGGACAGGCCTTTCCACAGATACGCAGTATTTT	-	TRBD1	TRBV15	TRBJ2-3
CASSPRALLYEQYF	TGTGCCAGCAGCCCTCGGGCCCTCCTCTACGAGCAGTACTTC	few	-	TRBV11-3	TRBJ2-7
CASSEFGGDTGKLFF	TGTGCCAGCAGTGAATTTGGGGGCGACACCGGGAAGCTGTTTTTT	few	-	TRBV6-1	TRBJ2-2
CASRLEGWRTGDTLAKNIQYF	TGTGCAAGTCGCTTAGAGGGGTGGAGGACAGGGGATACCCTAGCCAAAAACATTCAGTACTTC	-	-	TRBV12-2	TRBJ2-4
CAIMVLKRESTGELFF	TGTGCCATCATGGTTTTGAAGCGGGAGAGCACCGGGGAGCTGTTTTTT	-	TRBD2	TRBV10-3	TRBJ2-2
CASSKWDRADNEQFF	TGTGCCAGCAGCAAGTGGGACAGGGCTGACAATGAGCAGTTCTTC	-	TRBD1	TRBV6-1	TRBJ2-1
CASNQEATSYEQYF	TGTGCCTCAAACCAGGAGGCTACTTCCTACGAGCAGTACTTC	-	-	TRBV9	TRBJ2-7
CASSTPQPGLGFGYTF	TGTGCCAGTAGTACCCCACAACCGGGACTAGGCTTTGGCTACACCTTC	once	-	TRBV19	TRBJ1-2
CASSLGDYPPGELFF	TGTGCCAGCAGCTTGGGTGACTACCCTCCCGGGGAGCTGTTTTTT	-	-	TRBV5-6	TRBJ2-2
CASRGTGGGTEAFF	TGTGCCAGCAGGGGAACAGGGGGAGGCACTGAAGCTTTCTTT	few	TRBD1	TRBV6-4	TRBJ1-1
CASSSLWDGDTGELFF	TGTGCCAGCAGTTCACTCTGGGACGGTGACACCGGGGAGCTGTTTTTT	-	-	TRBV6-5	TRBJ2-2
CASSLGSQEQYF	TGTGCCAGCAGCTTGGGGTCTCAGGAGCAGTACTTC	-	-	TRBV5-6	TRBJ2-7
CASSPGAGANVLTF	TGTGCCAGCAGCCCGGGGGCTGGGGCCAACGTCCTGACTTTC	-	-	TRBV11-3	TRBJ2-6